The TCR beta chain described here comes from a study of blood T cell repertoires in COVID-19. The repertoire was sequenced with immunoSEQ multiplex PCR; TCRdb's copy has only in-frame clones and lacks some. The sample has a few hundred thousand clones, around 90% seen once. The germline V and J ends were trimmed by 3 bases and 4 bases, with 10 bases remaining between them. Germline V gives CDR1 LGHNA, CDR2 YNFKEQ. The CDR3 loop spans 14 amino acids. The receptor was isolated from a woman aged 55-69 years with COVID-19, enrolled during active disease. Specimen: peripheral blood. V is TRBV4-2 and J is TRBJ1-3; D gene unclear. CDR3 coding DNA: TGTGCCAGCAGCCAGGGCCCGACGGGAAACACCATATATTTT. Its protein product is CASSQGPTGNTIYF.